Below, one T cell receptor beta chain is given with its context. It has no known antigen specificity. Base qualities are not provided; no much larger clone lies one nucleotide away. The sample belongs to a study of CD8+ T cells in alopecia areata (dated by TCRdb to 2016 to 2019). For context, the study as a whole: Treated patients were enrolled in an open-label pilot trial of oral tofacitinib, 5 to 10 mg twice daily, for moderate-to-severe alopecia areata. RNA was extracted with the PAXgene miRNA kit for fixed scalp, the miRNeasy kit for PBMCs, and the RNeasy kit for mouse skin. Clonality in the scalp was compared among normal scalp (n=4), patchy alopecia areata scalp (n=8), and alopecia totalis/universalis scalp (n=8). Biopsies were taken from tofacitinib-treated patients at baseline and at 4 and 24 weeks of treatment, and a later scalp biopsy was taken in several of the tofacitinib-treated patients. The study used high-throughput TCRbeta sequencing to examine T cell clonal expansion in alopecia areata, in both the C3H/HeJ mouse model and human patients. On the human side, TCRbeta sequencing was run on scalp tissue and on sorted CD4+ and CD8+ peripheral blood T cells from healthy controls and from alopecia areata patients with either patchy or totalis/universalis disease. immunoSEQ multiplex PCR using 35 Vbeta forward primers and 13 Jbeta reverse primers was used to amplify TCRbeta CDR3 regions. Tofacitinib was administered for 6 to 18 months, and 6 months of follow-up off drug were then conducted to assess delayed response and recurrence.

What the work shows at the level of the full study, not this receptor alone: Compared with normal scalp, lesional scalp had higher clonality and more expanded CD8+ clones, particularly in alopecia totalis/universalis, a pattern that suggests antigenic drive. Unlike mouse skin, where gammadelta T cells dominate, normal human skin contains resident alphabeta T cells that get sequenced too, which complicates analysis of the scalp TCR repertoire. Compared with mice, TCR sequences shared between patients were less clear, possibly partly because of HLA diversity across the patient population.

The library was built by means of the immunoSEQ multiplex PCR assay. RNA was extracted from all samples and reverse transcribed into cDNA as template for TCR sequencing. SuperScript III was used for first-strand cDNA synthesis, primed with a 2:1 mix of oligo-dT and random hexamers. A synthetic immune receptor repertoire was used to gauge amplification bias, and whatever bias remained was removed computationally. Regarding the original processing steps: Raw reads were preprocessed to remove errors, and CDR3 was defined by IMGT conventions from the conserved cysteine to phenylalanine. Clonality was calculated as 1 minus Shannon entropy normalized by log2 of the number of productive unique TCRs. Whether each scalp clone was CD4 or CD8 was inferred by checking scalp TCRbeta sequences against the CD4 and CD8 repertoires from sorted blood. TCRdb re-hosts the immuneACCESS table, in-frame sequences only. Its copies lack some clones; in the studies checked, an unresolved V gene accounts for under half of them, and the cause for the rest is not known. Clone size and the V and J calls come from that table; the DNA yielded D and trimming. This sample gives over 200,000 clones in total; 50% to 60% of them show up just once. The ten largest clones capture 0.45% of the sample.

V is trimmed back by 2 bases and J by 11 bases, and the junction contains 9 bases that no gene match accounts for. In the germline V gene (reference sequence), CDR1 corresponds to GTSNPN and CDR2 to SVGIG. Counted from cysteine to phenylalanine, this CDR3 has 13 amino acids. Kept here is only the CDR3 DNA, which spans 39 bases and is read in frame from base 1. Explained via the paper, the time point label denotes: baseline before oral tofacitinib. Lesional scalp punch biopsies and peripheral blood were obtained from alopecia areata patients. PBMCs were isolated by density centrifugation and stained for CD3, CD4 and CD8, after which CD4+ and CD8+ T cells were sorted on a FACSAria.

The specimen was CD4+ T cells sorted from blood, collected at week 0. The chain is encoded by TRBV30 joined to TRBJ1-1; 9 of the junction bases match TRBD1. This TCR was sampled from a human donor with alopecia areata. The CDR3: CAWSPSDRGHAFF. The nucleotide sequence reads TGTGCCTGGAGTCCCTCGGACAGGGGTCACGCTTTCTTT.